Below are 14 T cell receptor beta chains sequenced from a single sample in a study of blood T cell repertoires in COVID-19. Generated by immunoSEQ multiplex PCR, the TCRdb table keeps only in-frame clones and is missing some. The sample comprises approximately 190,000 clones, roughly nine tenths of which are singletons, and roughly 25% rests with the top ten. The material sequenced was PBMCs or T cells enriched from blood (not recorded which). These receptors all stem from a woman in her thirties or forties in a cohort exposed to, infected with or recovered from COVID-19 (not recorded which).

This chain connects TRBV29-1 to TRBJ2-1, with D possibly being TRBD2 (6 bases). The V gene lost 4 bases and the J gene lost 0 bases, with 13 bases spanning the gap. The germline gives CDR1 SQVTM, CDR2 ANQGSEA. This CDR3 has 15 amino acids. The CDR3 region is CSVAPGVSSYNEQFF. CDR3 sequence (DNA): TGCAGCGTTGCCCCGGGGGTCAGCTCCTACAATGAGCAGTTCTTC.

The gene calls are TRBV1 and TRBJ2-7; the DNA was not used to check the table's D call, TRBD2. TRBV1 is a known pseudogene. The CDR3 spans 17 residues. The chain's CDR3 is CTSSQDPGLAGVYEQYF. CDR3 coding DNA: TGCACCAGCAGCCAAGATCCGGGACTAGCGGGGGTCTACGAGCAGTACTTC.

CDR3 in amino acids: CAIRQGNTEAFF. The CDR3 coding sequence is TGTGCCATCAGGCAGGGGAACACTGAAGCTTTCTTT. V is TRBV10-3 and J is TRBJ1-1; TRBD1 might be the D (5 bases). Germline V gene sequence: CDR1 ENHRY, CDR2 SYGVKD. This CDR3 is 12 amino acids long. Trimming took off 6 bases at V and 1 base at J, with 6 bases between the two ends.

The CDR3 here is CASSVAGYSYEQYF. The CDR3 DNA is TGTGCCAGTTCGGTAGCGGGATACTCCTACGAGCAGTACTTC. The chain combines TRBV19 with TRBJ2-7, with TRBD2 matching 8 bases. From germline, CDR1 is LNHDA and CDR2 SQIVND (reference sequence). V lost 8 bases to trimming and J lost 0 bases; unmatched junction nucleotides: 6. The CDR3 is 14 residues long.

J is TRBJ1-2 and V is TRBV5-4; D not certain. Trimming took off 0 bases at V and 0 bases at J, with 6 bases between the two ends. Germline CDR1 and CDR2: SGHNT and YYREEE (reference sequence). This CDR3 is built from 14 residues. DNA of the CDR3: TGTGCCAGCAGCTTGGAAACTTCTAACTATGGCTACACCTTC. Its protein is CASSLETSNYGYTF.

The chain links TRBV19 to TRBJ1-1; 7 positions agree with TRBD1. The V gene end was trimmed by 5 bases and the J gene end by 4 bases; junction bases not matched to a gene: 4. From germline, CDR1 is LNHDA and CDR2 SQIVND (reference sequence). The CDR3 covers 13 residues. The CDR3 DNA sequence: TGTGCCAGTAGTCCTGGGACAGTCACTGAAGCTTTCTTT. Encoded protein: CASSPGTVTEAFF.

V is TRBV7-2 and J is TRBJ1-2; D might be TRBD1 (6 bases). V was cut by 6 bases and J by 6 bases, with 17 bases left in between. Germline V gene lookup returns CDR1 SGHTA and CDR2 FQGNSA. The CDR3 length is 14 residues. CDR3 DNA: TGTGCCAGCAGGAATACGGGACACCGCGATGGCTACACCTTC. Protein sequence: CASRNTGHRDGYTF.

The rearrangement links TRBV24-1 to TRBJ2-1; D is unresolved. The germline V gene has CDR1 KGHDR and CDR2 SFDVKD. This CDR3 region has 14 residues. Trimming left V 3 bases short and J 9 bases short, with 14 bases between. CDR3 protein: CATSDGRAPGEQFF. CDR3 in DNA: TGTGCCACCAGTGATGGTAGAGCCCCCGGTGAGCAGTTCTTC.

The CDR3 region is CASSAENNSPLHF. CDR3 nucleotide sequence: TGTGCCAGCAGCGCAGAAAATAATTCACCCCTCCACTTT. V gene TRBV9 combines with J gene TRBJ1-6; the D is unclear. Germline V gene data show CDR1 as SGDLS and CDR2 as YYNGEE. Trimming left V 3 bases short and J 5 bases short, with 6 bases between. There are 13 residues in the CDR3.

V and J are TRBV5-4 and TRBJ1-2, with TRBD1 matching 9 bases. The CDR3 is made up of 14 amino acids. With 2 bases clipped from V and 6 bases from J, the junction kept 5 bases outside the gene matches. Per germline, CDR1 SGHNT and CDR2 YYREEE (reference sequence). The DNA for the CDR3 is TGTGCCAGCAGCTTCGGGACAGGGCCGGATGGCTACACCTTC. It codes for CASSFGTGPDGYTF.

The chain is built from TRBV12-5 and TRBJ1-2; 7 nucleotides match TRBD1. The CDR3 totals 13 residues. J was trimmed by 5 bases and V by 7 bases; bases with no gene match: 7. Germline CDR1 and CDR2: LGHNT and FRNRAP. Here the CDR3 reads CASAPGQFYGYTF. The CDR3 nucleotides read TGTGCTAGTGCCCCGGGACAGTTTTATGGCTACACCTTC.

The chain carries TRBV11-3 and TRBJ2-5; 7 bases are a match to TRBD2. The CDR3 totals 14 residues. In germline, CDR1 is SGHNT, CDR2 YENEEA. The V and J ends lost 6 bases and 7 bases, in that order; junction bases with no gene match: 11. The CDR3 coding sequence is TGTGCCAGCAGACCCACGGCGGGAGCTGGGACCCAGTACTTC. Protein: CASRPTAGAGTQYF.

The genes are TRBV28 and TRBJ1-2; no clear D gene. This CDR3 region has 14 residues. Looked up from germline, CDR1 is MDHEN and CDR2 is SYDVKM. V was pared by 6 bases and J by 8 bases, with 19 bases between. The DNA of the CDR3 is TGTGCCAGCAGCCAATCTTGGGGTGCGGGCGGCTACACCTTC. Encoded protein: CASSQSWGAGGYTF.

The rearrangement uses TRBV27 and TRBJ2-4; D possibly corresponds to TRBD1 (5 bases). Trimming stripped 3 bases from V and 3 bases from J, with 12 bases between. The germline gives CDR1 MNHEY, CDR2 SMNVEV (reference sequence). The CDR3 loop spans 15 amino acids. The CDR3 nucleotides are TGTGCCAGCAGTTTTGGGGCAAAGGTCAAAAACATTCAGTACTTC. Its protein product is CASSFGAKVKNIQYF.